The 17 T cell receptor beta chains reported below all come from one sample, sequenced in a study of T cells in Graves' hyperthyroidism and ophthalmopathy. RNA transcripts provided the source from which TCR beta CDR3 regions were amplified. Using the HTBI primer set, a first-round RT-PCR was run on the TCR CDR3. MiXCR, applied by TCRdb to the multiplex PCR reads, yields one record per CDR3 protein. This sample carries under 450,000 distinct CDR3 sequences, approximately 17% of them seen once, and the ten largest clones take 34%. The sequenced sample consisted of blood. All receptors come from a woman in her 30s with Graves' hyperthyroidism that later progressed to Graves' ophthalmopathy.

This clonotype was counted many times. The chain carries TRBV20-1 and TRBJ2-1, with 13 bases lining up with TRBD2. Trimming removed 7 bases from V and 2 bases from J; junction bases left unmatched: 14. Germline-derived CDR1 and CDR2 are DFQATT and SNEGSKA (reference sequence). The CDR3 contains 18 residues. The CDR3 DNA reads as TGCAGTGTTTCCCCCTGGACTAGCGGGAGTGGGGCCTACAATGAGCAGTTCTTC. It translates to CSVSPWTSGSGAYNEQFF.

This clonotype was found a few times. This chain joins TRBV5-1 and TRBJ1-1, with no clear D. With 2 bases removed from V and 7 bases from J, the gap between germline ends came to 6 bases. The CDR3 runs 11 residues. CDR1 SGHRS and CDR2 YFSETQ come from the germline V gene. The CDR3 spells CASSFGYEAFF. CDR3 nucleotide sequence: TGCGCCAGCAGCTTTGGGTATGAAGCTTTCTTT.

V and J are TRBV29-1 and TRBJ1-2; D might be TRBD1 (5 bases). CDR1 and CDR2 (germline): SQVTM, ANQGSEA. The CDR3 consists of 9 residues. Trimming stripped 6 bases from V and 6 bases from J, with 5 bases between. The DNA of the CDR3 is TGCAGCGTGGGGGATGGCTACACCTTC. Its translation: CSVGDGYTF.

This clonotype was picked up many times. The rearrangement uses TRBV2 and TRBJ2-7; 12 bases agree with TRBD2. This CDR3 has 14 amino acids. Germline lookup yields CDR1 SNHLY and CDR2 FYNNEI. Losses at the gene ends were 10 bases for V and 1 base for J; bases not matched to a gene: 5. In DNA, the CDR3 is TGTGCCACTGCTAGCGGGAGGGTATCCTACGAGCAGTACTTC. Translation gives CATASGRVSYEQYF. Looking up the rest from reference TRBV2 and TRBJ2-7 gives the full variable domain: EPEVTQTPSHQVTQMGQEVILRCVPISNHLYFYWYRQILGQKVEFLVSFYNNEISEKSEIFDDQFSVERPDGSNFTLKIRSTKLEDSAMYFCATASGRVSYEQYFGPGTRLTVT.

V is TRBV7-9 and J is TRBJ2-7; no clear D. This CDR3 has 13 amino acids. The germline CDR1 and CDR2 sequences are SEHNR and FQNEAQ (reference sequence). With 1 base removed from V and 3 bases from J, the gap between germline ends came to 7 bases. The DNA for the CDR3 is TGTGCCAGCAGCTTAGGGAGATTCTACGAGCAGTACTTC. Translating gives CASSLGRFYEQYF. Supplemented by reference TRBV7-9 and TRBJ2-7, the full variable domain reads DTGVSQNPRHKITKRGQNVTFRCDPISEHNRLYWYRQTLGQGPEFLTYFQNEAQLEKSRLLSDRFSAERPKGSFSTLEIQRTEQGDSAMYLCASSLGRFYEQYFGPGTRLTVT.

This clonotype was observed at least ten times. This chain uses TRBV11-3 with TRBJ2-2, with D maybe TRBD1 (6 bases). Per germline, CDR1 SGHNT and CDR2 YENEEA. V was trimmed by 5 bases and J by 4 bases, leaving 14 bases between them. This CDR3 contains 15 residues. This CDR3 reads CASSHRPQGTGELFF. The CDR3 region has the DNA TGTGCCAGCAGCCACAGGCCACAGGGCACCGGGGAGCTGTTTTTT.

This clonotype came up a few times. CDR3 loop: CASSQDRATPDTEAFF. DNA for the CDR3: TGTGCCAGCAGCCAAGATCGGGCGACACCCGACACTGAAGCTTTCTTT. This chain connects TRBV4-2 to TRBJ1-1; D is undetermined. The V end lost 0 bases, the J end lost 3 bases, and 14 bases lay between the germline ends. The CDR3 contains 16 residues. The germline V gene encodes CDR1 LGHNA and CDR2 YNFKEQ.

There are many counts of this clonotype. The chain couples TRBV19 to TRBJ1-2, with TRBD1 identical over 7 bases. The CDR3 is 15 residues long. Germline CDR1 LNHDA, CDR2 SQIVND (reference sequence). V lost 1 base and J lost 2; bases outside the gene matches: 4. The CDR3 spells CASSIVKGGNYGYTF. As DNA, the CDR3 is TGTGCCAGTAGTATAGTCAAAGGGGGCAACTATGGCTACACCTTC.

This chain uses TRBV7-6 with TRBJ1-4; 9 bases are a match to TRBD1. Unmatched junction bases numbered 5, after V lost 3 bases and J lost 6 bases. CDR3 length: 15 amino acids. CDR1 is SGHVS and CDR2 is FNYEAQ in the germline V gene. The CDR3: CASSFPGQGYEKLFF. The DNA of the CDR3 is TGTGCCAGCAGCTTTCCTGGACAGGGGTATGAAAAACTGTTTTTT.

The table lists this clonotype with many counts. This chain uses TRBV27 with TRBJ1-6; 8 nucleotides line up with TRBD1. Germline CDR1 reads MNHEY; CDR2 reads SMNVEV (reference sequence). CDR3 length equals 14 residues. V gave up 5 bases and J gave up 9 bases; unmatched junction bases: 6. The CDR3, as DNA: TGTGCCAGCAGTGGACAGGGCGTGAGTTCACCCCTCCACTTT. This encodes CASSGQGVSSPLHF.

This clonotype came up a few times. This rearrangement joins TRBV14 to TRBJ2-3; maybe TRBD1 (6 bases). This CDR3 is built from 14 residues. The germline V gene has CDR1 SGHDN and CDR2 FVKESK. Trimming pared 1 base from V and 5 bases from J, leaving 10 bases between. The CDR3 region is CASSQVQGGDTQYF. DNA for the CDR3: TGTGCCAGCAGCCAAGTACAGGGCGGAGATACGCAGTATTTT.

This clonotype came up a few times. This chain joins TRBV6-1 and TRBJ1-2; TRBD1 is a possible D gene (6 bases). Germline V CDR1 and CDR2: MNHNS, SASEGT. The V and J ends lost 3 bases and 7 bases respectively, with 15 bases between them. This CDR3 has 14 residues. The CDR3 loop reads CASSDLTGLVGYTF. CDR3 DNA: TGTGCCAGCAGTGACCTTACAGGGCTGGTTGGCTACACCTTC.

This clonotype was counted many times. The chain is built from TRBV29-1 and TRBJ2-3, with 9 bases fitting TRBD1. This CDR3 comprises 15 residues. Germline loops: CDR1 SQVTM, CDR2 ANQGSEA. V dropped 6 bases and J dropped 4; count of bases not matched to a gene: 11. CDR3 loop: CSVAGGTGSADTQYF. DNA of the CDR3: TGCAGCGTCGCCGGCGGGACAGGGAGCGCAGATACGCAGTATTTT.

This clonotype has ten or more counts. The chain combines TRBV4-1 with TRBJ2-2, with D hard to call. CDR3 length: 17 residues. The V and J ends lost 3 bases and 0 bases respectively, with 14 bases between them. The germline V gene has CDR1 MGHRA and CDR2 YSYEKL. The DNA for the CDR3 is TGCGCCAGCAGCCAGAGGCAGACCCCTGCGAACACCGGGGAGCTGTTTTTT. This gives the protein CASSQRQTPANTGELFF.

This clonotype was counted at least ten times. The chain carries TRBV29-1 and TRBJ2-3; no clear D. V lost 5 bases to trimming and J lost 2 bases, with 8 bases between them. The germline V gene encodes CDR1 SQVTM and CDR2 ANQGSEA. This CDR3 is built from 12 residues. CDR3 sequence (DNA): TGCAGCGTTTGGCAGTACACAGATACGCAGTATTTT. Its translation: CSVWQYTDTQYF.

This clonotype has a handful of counts. The chain employs TRBV7-6 and TRBJ2-1; tentative D call: TRBD1 (6 bases). The V gene's germline CDR1 is SGHVS and CDR2 FNYEAQ. Trimming left V 2 bases short and J 4 bases short, with 12 bases between. The CDR3 runs 15 residues. Here the CDR3 reads CASSLLGGQYNEQFF. In nucleotides, the CDR3 is TGTGCCAGCAGCTTACTAGGGGGACAATACAATGAGCAGTTCTTC.

CDR3 sequence (DNA): TGTGCCAGTAGTATAATCGGCGGGGTCGGCAATCAGCCCCAGCATTTT. Protein sequence: CASSIIGGVGNQPQHF. The genes are TRBV19 and TRBJ1-5; no firm D call. Germline values: CDR1 LNHDA, CDR2 SQIVND (reference sequence). This CDR3 region has 16 residues. Trimming cost V 2 bases and J 2 bases, with 13 bases left between them.